The 18 T cell receptor beta chains in this list originate from one sample, sequenced in a study of lung T cells in sarcoidosis with Löfgren's syndrome. MiXCR, run by TCRdb on the reads, gives a single entry per CDR3 protein. The sample includes roughly 63,000 distinct CDR3 sequences, about 20% of them seen just once. Specimen: CD4+ T cells from PBMCs. These TCRs come from a human donor with sarcoidosis (Löfgren's syndrome or another form), or a control subject (not recorded which).

This clonotype was counted at least ten times. The CDR3 sequence is CASSLRTSGESDTQYF. CDR3 sequence (DNA): TGTGCCAGCAGTCTCCGGACTAGCGGGGAGTCAGATACGCAGTATTTT. This chain uses TRBV6-1 with TRBJ2-3; 12 bases align to TRBD2. The CDR3 runs to 16 residues. Germline values: CDR1 MNHNS, CDR2 SASEGT. V dropped 5 bases and J dropped 4; count of bases not matched to a gene: 7.

A note on this clonotype: One end of the junction fails to match germline, which may point to a read error. V usage is TRBV10-1 and J usage is TRBJ2-1; tentative D call: TRBD2 (6 bases). This CDR3 has 15 residues. Germline lookup yields CDR1 WNHNN and CDR2 SYGVQD (reference sequence). The CDR3 DNA is TGCGCCAGCAGTGAGTTGGTAGGGCGGGAATGTGAGCGGTTCTTC. Translation: CASSELVGRECERFF.

The chain links TRBV20-1 to TRBJ2-2, with D perhaps TRBD1 or TRBD2 (7 bases each). This CDR3 contains 15 residues. V was trimmed by 5 bases and J by 6 bases, leaving 19 bases between them. Germline CDR1 reads DFQATT; CDR2 reads SNEGSKA (reference sequence). CDR3 sequence (DNA): TGCAGTGCTCCAGGGGGGGCCAAGTCAGCCGGGGAGCTGTTTTTT. It specifies CSAPGGAKSAGELFF.

V and J are TRBV4-3 and TRBJ2-7; TRBD2 matches at 9 bases. Per germline, CDR1 LGHNA and CDR2 YSLEER. V trimming: 0 bases; J trimming: 4 bases; junction bases outside the gene matches: 4. The CDR3 is 15 residues long. The CDR3 loop is CASSQDLLAGYEQYF. CDR3 in DNA: TGCGCCAGCAGCCAAGATCTGCTAGCGGGGTACGAGCAGTACTTC.

This clonotype was observed a single time. This could be a read error, since a much larger clone is one nucleotide away. The rearrangement joins TRBV18 to TRBJ2-5; no clear D. Germline CDR1 reads KGHSH; CDR2 reads LQKENI. The CDR3 contains 11 residues. In DNA form, the CDR3 reads TGTGCCAGCTCACCAACAGAGACCCGGTACTTC. Amino acid sequence: CASSPTETRYF.

This clonotype was counted a few times. The CDR3 DNA reads TGCGCCAGCAGCTTCATGGGGGCTGAAGAGACCCAGTACTTC. Its translation is CASSFMGAEETQYF. This rearrangement joins TRBV5-1 to TRBJ2-5, with TRBD1 as a possible D gene (6 bases). The V gene's germline CDR1 is SGHRS and CDR2 YFSETQ. The V gene lost 2 bases and the J gene lost 3 bases, with 11 bases spanning the gap. The CDR3 spans 14 residues.

The rearrangement joins TRBV20-1 to TRBJ2-1, with D possibly TRBD2 on 5 matching bases. Germline V gene data show CDR1 as DFQATT and CDR2 as SNEGSKA (reference sequence). Trimming pared 3 bases from V and 12 bases from J, leaving 15 bases between. The CDR3 extends over 12 amino acids. The CDR3 loop is CSASLTRDGQFF. The CDR3 nucleotides read TGCAGTGCTAGCCTTACTAGAGATGGGCAGTTCTTC.

Ten or more counts support this clonotype. The J gene is TRBJ2-3, the V gene TRBV24-1; D ambiguous. Germline loops: CDR1 KGHDR, CDR2 SFDVKD. The CDR3 consists of 14 residues. Trimming removed 4 bases at V and 0 bases at J, with 7 bases between. The CDR3 reads CATSDPGSTDTQYF. The CDR3 DNA reads as TGTGCCACCAGTGACCCGGGTAGCACAGATACGCAGTATTTT.

This clonotype was counted ten times or more. This chain connects TRBV6-1 to TRBJ2-2; 9 positions agree with TRBD2. Germline V gene lookup returns CDR1 MNHNS and CDR2 SASEGT. The CDR3 sequence is 16 residues long. With V trimmed by 6 bases and J by 3 bases, 8 bases remained unmatched. The CDR3 here is CASRTGSSGDTGELFF. CDR3 bases: TGTGCCAGCAGAACTGGGTCTAGCGGGGACACCGGGGAGCTGTTTTTT.

This clonotype was counted ten times or more. V is TRBV20-1 and J is TRBJ1-1; no clear D. Trimming took off 0 bases at V and 1 base at J, with 9 bases between the two ends. The CDR3 is made up of 14 amino acids. Per germline, CDR1 DFQATT and CDR2 SNEGSKA (reference sequence). CDR3 nucleotide sequence: TGCAGTGCTAGAGATCGGAGGGCGAACACTGAAGCTTTCTTT. Encoded protein: CSARDRRANTEAFF.

This clonotype has a count of ten or more. This rearrangement joins TRBV6-1 to TRBJ1-2; perhaps TRBD1 as D (6 bases). This CDR3 is built from 15 residues. Trimming pared 5 bases from V and 5 bases from J, leaving 18 bases between. Germline CDR1 MNHNS, CDR2 SASEGT. CDR3 amino acids: CASSFSQTGPYGYTF. The CDR3 DNA sequence: TGTGCCAGCAGTTTTAGCCAGACAGGCCCGTATGGCTACACCTTC.

In its sample, this clonotype was seen many times. V usage is TRBV20-1 and J usage is TRBJ1-1; 8 nucleotides align to TRBD1. In germline, CDR1 is DFQATT, CDR2 SNEGSKA (reference sequence). Trimming cost V 2 bases and J 5 bases; bases outside gene matches: 1. This CDR3 spans 12 amino acids. For the CDR3, the DNA is TGCAGTGCTAGACAGGGGGCAACTGAAGCTTTCTTT. Its translation is CSARQGATEAFF.

This clonotype was counted a single time. The gene calls are TRBV6-2 or TRBV6-3 and TRBJ2-4; 8 bases map to TRBD1. Germline V gives CDR1 MNHEY, CDR2 SVGEGT. The V gene end was trimmed by 5 bases and the J gene end by 1 base; junction bases not matched to a gene: 7. The CDR3 totals 16 residues. The chain's CDR3 is CASSAQGVTAKNIQYF. The DNA of the CDR3 is TGTGCCAGCAGTGCACAGGGGGTTACCGCCAAAAACATTCAGTACTTC.

Regarding this clonotype: A read error may be the cause here, since a much bigger clone is one base away. The rearrangement joins TRBV7-2 to TRBJ2-5; 8 bases are a match to TRBD1. CDR1 is SGHTA, CDR2 FQGNSA, per germline. The length of the CDR3 is 14 residues. The CDR3 spells CAGSSGQARETQYF. The CDR3 DNA follows: TGTGCCGGCAGCTCGGGACAGGCCAGGGAGACCCAGTACTTC.

This clonotype has ten or more counts. The chain employs TRBV27 and TRBJ1-5, with TRBD1 as a possible D gene (5 bases). CDR1 and CDR2 from the germline V gene are MNHEY and SMNVEV (reference sequence). The CDR3 covers 15 residues. V lost 0 bases and J lost 5, with 11 bases in between. The CDR3 loop is CASSLSRGADQPQHF. In nucleotides, the CDR3 is TGTGCCAGCAGTTTATCTAGGGGCGCCGATCAGCCCCAGCATTTT.

In its sample, this clonotype was seen many times. The chain carries TRBV6-1 and TRBJ2-7, with D perhaps TRBD1 or TRBD2 (5 bases each). Per the germline V gene, CDR1 is MNHNS and CDR2 is SASEGT. Trimming took off 6 bases at V and 2 bases at J, with 11 bases between the two ends. The CDR3 consists of 13 residues. In DNA, the CDR3 is TGTGCCAGCAGCGACAGACTAACCTACGAGCAGTACTTC. As protein: CASSDRLTYEQYF.

The chain combines TRBV29-1 with TRBJ1-1; tentative D call: TRBD1 (5 bases). The CDR3 covers 12 residues. V lost 7 bases, J lost 5 bases, and 14 bases lay in between. CDR1 is SQVTM and CDR2 is ANQGSEA in the germline V gene. The chain's CDR3 is CSASSGKTEAFF. The CDR3 nucleotides are TGCAGCGCCTCCTCAGGGAAGACTGAAGCTTTCTTT. The full variable domain, with the rest looked up from reference TRBV29-1 and TRBJ1-1, is SAVISQKPSRDICQRGTSLTIQCQVDSQVTMMFWYRQQPGQSLTLIATANQGSEATYESGFVIDKFPISRPNLTFSTLTVSNMSPEDSSIYLCSASSGKTEAFFGQGTRLTVV.

This clonotype occurred many times. This sequence joins TRBV12-3 or TRBV12-4 and TRBJ2-3; weak D call: TRBD2 (5 bases). With 2 bases removed from V and 0 bases from J, the gap between germline ends came to 15 bases. The CDR3 runs to 17 residues. CDR3 DNA: TGTGCCAGCAGTTTAACCGGAGCGGTCTCTAGCACAGATACGCAGTATTTT. This gives the protein CASSLTGAVSSTDTQYF.